This is a list of T cell receptor beta chains from one sample in a study of Ad26.COV2.S vaccination and SARS-CoV-2 variants. Using immunoSEQ multiplex PCR, the repertoire was profiled, and TCRdb retains in-frame clones only, with some absent. Of over 400,000 clones detected, over 80% appear once; the ten largest clones hold 1.5% to 2%. This specimen was peripheral blood, taken in a trial of Ad26.COV2.S vaccine versus placebo. Receptor source: a person between 18 and 59 years old who received the Ad26.COV2.S COVID-19 vaccine or a placebo. The CDR3 runs from the conserved cysteine through the conserved F or W. A D gene is named only where the DNA matches it firmly. Where a row states a size, it is once, few, many or the class of an expanded clone; other rows omit it.

>.|TRBV7-6|TRBJ2-5|.|13
TGTGCCAGCATCCCGAGGGGGAAAGAGACCCAGTACTTC
CASIPRGKETQYF
>.|TRBV11-2|TRBJ1-2|.|12
TGTGCCAGCAGCTTAGGGGAGTATGGCTACACCTTC
CASSLGEYGYTF
>.|TRBV30|TRBJ1-2|.|11
TGTGCCTGTGTTCGGGACTATGGCTACACCTTC
CACVRDYGYTF
>.|TRBV7-8|TRBJ1-5|.|16
TGTGCCAGCAGCTTAGAAGTAGGCTATAGCAATCAGCCCCAGCATTTT
CASSLEVGYSNQPQHF
>.|TRBV7-6|TRBJ2-7|.|13
TGTGCCAGCAGCTTAGGGCAGAAGTACGAGCAGTACTTC
CASSLGQKYEQYF
>TRBD1|TRBV11-2|TRBJ2-2|once|15
TGTGCCAGCAGCTTAGTTACAGGGGACACCGGGGAGCTGTTTTTT
CASSLVTGDTGELFF
>.|TRBV2|TRBJ2-3|.|15
TGTGCCAGCAGTCAACAGGGAACGAGCACAGATACGCAGTATTTT
CASSQQGTSTDTQYF
>TRBD2|TRBV7-2|TRBJ2-2|once|16
TGTGCCAGCAGCTTAGTGGCAGGGAGGGTTACCGGGGAGCTGTTTTTT
CASSLVAGRVTGELFF
>.|TRBV5-4|TRBJ1-2|.|14
TGTGCCAGCAGCTCCCGGGAGAAAATTTATGGCTACACCTTC
CASSSREKIYGYTF
>TRBD1|TRBV7-9|TRBJ1-6|many|14
TGTGCCAGCAGCCGGGGACAGCGGAATTCACCCCTCCACTTT
CASSRGQRNSPLHF
>TRBD2|TRBV11-2|TRBJ2-5|.|19
TGTGCCAGCAGCTTAATGGGGACTAGCGGGGTTGGCTCTCAAGAGACCCAGTACTTC
CASSLMGTSGVGSQETQYF
>.|TRBV30|TRBJ2-7|.|13
TGTGCCTGGAGTGGCGAGGGACCCTACGAGCAGTACTTC
CAWSGEGPYEQYF
>.|TRBV12-3/TRBV12-4|TRBJ1-6|.|13
TGTGCCAGCAGCCGGGACTATAATTCACCCCTCCACTTT
CASSRDYNSPLHF
>TRBD1|TRBV4-3|TRBJ2-7|.|16
TGCGCCAGCAGCCATGGGTACAGGGGGCTAAGGGACGAGCAGTACTTC
CASSHGYRGLRDEQYF
>.|TRBV27|TRBJ2-5|.|16
TGTGCCAGCAGTCGAAACGTCGGGCCAAAAGGCGAGACCCAGTACTTC
CASSRNVGPKGETQYF
>.|TRBV27|TRBJ1-1|.|14
TGTGCCAGCACCTCGCTGACAGGCCTTAATGAAGCTTTCTTT
CASTSLTGLNEAFF
>TRBD1|TRBV24-1|TRBJ1-2|.|18
TGTGCCACCAGTGATTGTGCCCCGGGACAGCACGAAGTGTTTTGCTACACCTTC
CATSDCAPGQHEVFCYTF
>TRBD1|TRBV5-1|TRBJ1-2|.|14
TGCGCCAGCAGCCTAGGGACAGAAACCTATGGCTACACCTTC
CASSLGTETYGYTF
>TRBD1|TRBV2|TRBJ1-2|few|14
TGTGCCAGCACCCCGTGGGCAGGGGGAAATGGCTACACCTTC
CASTPWAGGNGYTF
>.|TRBV11-2|TRBJ2-1|.|14
TGTGCCAGCGGATGGGGGGCAGCCGAGAATGAGCAGTTCTTC
CASGWGAAENEQFF
>.|TRBV4-1|TRBJ2-5|.|16
TGCGCCAGCAGCCAAGGGCGGGGACCGAACCAAGAGACCCAGTACTTC
CASSQGRGPNQETQYF
>.|TRBV5-6|TRBJ1-2|.|14
TGTGCCAGCAGCCCGCCCGCAGGGGTCTATGGCTACACCTTC
CASSPPAGVYGYTF
>.|TRBV28|TRBJ2-7|.|15
TGTGCCAGCACCGAATCTCAGGGGCGACCCTACGAGCAGTACTTC
CASTESQGRPYEQYF
>TRBD1|TRBV19|TRBJ1-1|.|15
TGTGCCAGCCGACAGGGGGCAAACATGAACACTGAAGCTTTCTTT
CASRQGANMNTEAFF
>.|TRBV6-5|TRBJ2-1|.|13
TGTGCCAGCAGTTCAGTCGTTTACAATGAGCAGTTCTTC
CASSSVVYNEQFF
>.|TRBV9|TRBJ1-6|.|14
TGTGCCAGCAGCGTAGTAGCAGAAAATTCACCCCTCCACTTT
CASSVVAENSPLHF
>.|TRBV18|TRBJ1-1|.|15
TGTGCCAGCTCACCACGGGTAGGGGAAAACACTGAAGCTTTCTTT
CASSPRVGENTEAFF
>TRBD1|TRBV7-9|TRBJ2-7|.|14
TGTGCCAGCAGCTCGGGACAGCGCCCCTACGAGCAGTACTTC
CASSSGQRPYEQYF
>.|TRBV4-1|TRBJ2-7|.|15
TGCGCCAGCAGCCACCTAACTAACCCATCCTACGAGCAGTACTTC
CASSHLTNPSYEQYF
>.|TRBV10-3|TRBJ1-3|.|14
TGTGCCACCAGGGGCAGGGAGGCTGGAAACACCATATATTTT
CATRGREAGNTIYF
>.|TRBV5-6|TRBJ1-2|.|19
TGTGCCAGCAGTAGTGTGCCGGGGGCGTTAGCTTACCCGAGCTATGGCTACACCTTC
CASSSVPGALAYPSYGYTF
>TRBD1|TRBV10-1|TRBJ1-4|.|14
TGCGCCAGCAGTCCGGGACAGGGCTATGAAAAACTGTTTTTT
CASSPGQGYEKLFF
>.|TRBV7-8|TRBJ2-6|.|15
TGTGCCAGCAGCTTTTCGGGCTCTGGGGCCAACGTCCTGACTTTC
CASSFSGSGANVLTF
>.|TRBV28|TRBJ1-1|.|16
TGTGCCAGCGGGCTAAGCCTCCCGGGCGTGGACACTGAAGCTTTCTTT
CASGLSLPGVDTEAFF
>.|TRBV11-2|TRBJ1-6|.|13
TGTGCCAGCAGCTTAGGTTGGAATTCACCCCTCCACTTT
CASSLGWNSPLHF
>TRBD1|TRBV19|TRBJ1-5|.|15
TGTGCCAGTAGTGAGGGGGCGCGTGGCAATCAGCCCCAGCATTTT
CASSEGARGNQPQHF
>TRBD1|TRBV6-2/TRBV6-3|TRBJ2-7|.|16
TGTGCCAGCAGTTACCCACGGGACAGTGTCTCCTACGAGCAGTACTTC
CASSYPRDSVSYEQYF